A selection of T cell receptor beta chains follows, all from one sample in a study of response to subunit inactivated influenza vaccine. TCRdb fed the RT-PCR reads into MiXCR, producing one record per CDR3 protein. The table has some 500,000 distinct CDR3 sequences, 10% to 15% seen once. Sequences were derived from PBMCs from blood, sampled more than 35 days after vaccination. These receptors all come from a man between 45 and 60 years old who received an inactivated influenza vaccine. Each CDR3 is given with its conserved first and last residue. The order of the fields is CDR3 DNA, CDR3 protein, V gene, clone size, D gene, J gene. The D gene is left open where the match is weak. A clone size is listed for some rows: how often the clone was seen (once, few, many), or a class if it is expanded.

DNA: TGTGCCACCCAGGCCCGGGGATGGAACGAGCAGTACTTC
CDR3: CATQARGWNEQYF
V: TRBV24-1
size: many
D: .
J: TRBJ2-7

DNA: TGCAGTGCTATATTCTCAATAAATTCACCCCTCCACTTT
CDR3: CSAIFSINSPLHF
V: TRBV20-1
size: .
D: .
J: TRBJ1-6

DNA: TGTGCCAGCAGCTTCAAGGGGGGCTACGAGCAGTACTTC
CDR3: CASSFKGGYEQYF
V: TRBV5-6
size: many
D: .
J: TRBJ2-7

DNA: TGCGCCAGCAGTCTGACCCAAGGACCCCAAGAGACCCAGTACTTC
CDR3: CASSLTQGPQETQYF
V: TRBV4-1
size: once
D: .
J: TRBJ2-5

DNA: TGTGCCAGCAGCCAAGGAGGTTACGATGGCTACACCTTC
CDR3: CASSQGGYDGYTF
V: TRBV3-1
size: few
D: .
J: TRBJ1-2

DNA: TGTGCCAGCAGCTTAATCCCGGGACAGCTAGGCACCGGGGAGCTGTTTTTT
CDR3: CASSLIPGQLGTGELFF
V: TRBV7-9
size: .
D: TRBD1
J: TRBJ2-2

DNA: TGTGCCACCGGTGGTATGCGGAAGGGTGTACAAGAGACCCAGTACTTC
CDR3: CATGGMRKGVQETQYF
V: TRBV24-1
size: many
D: .
J: TRBJ2-5

DNA: TGCAGCGTTGTTCTCCAGGGCCTTAGGGACGAGCAGTACTTC
CDR3: CSVVLQGLRDEQYF
V: TRBV29-1
size: .
D: .
J: TRBJ2-7

DNA: TGTGCCAGCAGTTTGGCAGATCATTTCGGGGGGCAGTACTTC
CDR3: CASSLADHFGGQYF
V: TRBV28
size: .
D: .
J: TRBJ2-7

DNA: TGTGCCAGCAGGGAGAGCGGGGGACAAGAGACCCAGTACTTC
CDR3: CASRESGGQETQYF
V: TRBV6-1
size: few
D: TRBD2
J: TRBJ2-5

DNA: TGCAGTGCTAGACGGGGACAGGGTATGGGCACTGAAGCTTTCTTT
CDR3: CSARRGQGMGTEAFF
V: TRBV20-1
size: .
D: TRBD1
J: TRBJ1-1

DNA: TGTGCCAGCAGTTACGGTTACGGGGAGGAAGGTGAAAAACTGTTTTTT
CDR3: CASSYGYGEEGEKLFF
V: TRBV6-5
size: .
D: .
J: TRBJ1-4

DNA: TGCGCCAGCAGCCCACTGCCGGGACAGGGAGACGAAAAACTGTTTTTT
CDR3: CASSPLPGQGDEKLFF
V: TRBV4-1
size: few
D: TRBD1
J: TRBJ1-4

DNA: TGTGCCAGCAGCCACAACCCTACGGATTTGAGCTCCTACAATGAGCAGTTCTTC
CDR3: CASSHNPTDLSSYNEQFF
V: TRBV9
size: .
D: .
J: TRBJ2-1

DNA: TGCGCCAGCAGCCACCTATTCGGGCCCCAGCATTTT
CDR3: CASSHLFGPQHF
V: TRBV4-1
size: few
D: .
J: TRBJ1-5

DNA: TGTGCCAGCAGCTTGCTAGCCGGCGGCCCACAAGAGACCCAGTACTTC
CDR3: CASSLLAGGPQETQYF
V: TRBV5-6
size: .
D: .
J: TRBJ2-5

DNA: TGTGCCAGCAGCTCTCAAGACAGCAACGAGCAGTTCTTC
CDR3: CASSSQDSNEQFF
V: TRBV11-3
size: .
D: .
J: TRBJ2-1

DNA: TGTGCCAGCAGCTTACTTACAGGATTCTCTGGAAACACCATATATTTT
CDR3: CASSLLTGFSGNTIYF
V: TRBV7-9
size: few
D: .
J: TRBJ1-3

DNA: TGTGCCAGCAGCCAAGACAGGGCTTTACGCGAGCAGTACTTC
CDR3: CASSQDRALREQYF
V: TRBV7-2
size: few
D: TRBD1
J: TRBJ2-7

DNA: TGTGCCAGCAGACCGGACTTTGCCGGGGAGACCCAGTACTTC
CDR3: CASRPDFAGETQYF
V: TRBV12-3/TRBV12-4
size: few
D: .
J: TRBJ2-5

DNA: TGTGCCACCAGCCGACTGCTGAGCGGACCACAAGAGACCCAGTACTTC
CDR3: CATSRLLSGPQETQYF
V: TRBV15
size: few
D: .
J: TRBJ2-5

DNA: TGTGCCAGCAGTTACCTTGACACCACAGATACGCAGTATTTT
CDR3: CASSYLDTTDTQYF
V: TRBV6-2/TRBV6-3
size: .
D: .
J: TRBJ2-3

DNA: TGTGCCAGCAGTTTGATCGCGGGGGACCTCACAGATACGCAGTATTTT
CDR3: CASSLIAGDLTDTQYF
V: TRBV27
size: .
D: TRBD2
J: TRBJ2-3

DNA: TGTGCCAGCAGCCTGTCTGTCAGAGACTCTCCCGGGGAGCTGTTTTTT
CDR3: CASSLSVRDSPGELFF
V: TRBV7-2
size: .
D: .
J: TRBJ2-2

DNA: TGTGCCAGCAGTGAATATAAGCGAGGAGGGGGCTACACCTTC
CDR3: CASSEYKRGGGYTF
V: TRBV25-1
size: few
D: .
J: TRBJ1-2

DNA: TGTGCCAGCAGCTCAACAGGGGTTGGCTATGGCTACACCTTC
CDR3: CASSSTGVGYGYTF
V: TRBV5-5
size: many
D: TRBD1
J: TRBJ1-2

DNA: TGCAGCGTTGAAGGACTAGCGGGAGTAGAGACCCAGTACTTC
CDR3: CSVEGLAGVETQYF
V: TRBV29-1
size: .
D: TRBD2
J: TRBJ2-5

DNA: TGTGCCATCAGCATACCACAGGGAGGCACAGATACGCAGTATTTT
CDR3: CAISIPQGGTDTQYF
V: TRBV10-3
size: few
D: .
J: TRBJ2-3

DNA: TGTGCCAGCAGCTTTGTGAGCGGGAGGGCCTTCAATGAGCAGTTCTTC
CDR3: CASSFVSGRAFNEQFF
V: TRBV7-2
size: .
D: TRBD2
J: TRBJ2-1

DNA: TGTGCCAGCAGCTTAGGCCGGAACAGGGGGCGCGAGCAGTACTTC
CDR3: CASSLGRNRGREQYF
V: TRBV13
size: few
D: TRBD1
J: TRBJ2-7

DNA: TGCGCCAGCAGTAACGACAGGGAAATTCCCTACGAGCAGTACTTC
CDR3: CASSNDREIPYEQYF
V: TRBV5-1
size: .
D: TRBD1
J: TRBJ2-7

DNA: TGCAGTGCTAGGTCAGGGAGCTCCTATAATTCACCCCTCCACTTT
CDR3: CSARSGSSYNSPLHF
V: TRBV20-1
size: few
D: .
J: TRBJ1-6

DNA: TGTGCCAGCAGCCCCTCCCCGGGACAACTCCAAGAGACCCAGTACTTC
CDR3: CASSPSPGQLQETQYF
V: TRBV4-2
size: few
D: .
J: TRBJ2-5

DNA: TGCAGTGCTAGGAGACCCCGCAATCAGCCCCAGCATTTT
CDR3: CSARRPRNQPQHF
V: TRBV20-1
size: few
D: .
J: TRBJ1-5

DNA: TGCGCCAGCAGCCTTACGAGGGGGGCGTCCTACAATGAGCAGTTCTTC
CDR3: CASSLTRGASYNEQFF
V: TRBV4-3
size: many
D: .
J: TRBJ2-1

DNA: TGCAGTGCTAGCCCGGGACTAGCGACGGAAACAGATACGCAGTATTTT
CDR3: CSASPGLATETDTQYF
V: TRBV20-1
size: .
D: TRBD2
J: TRBJ2-3

DNA: TGTGCCAGCAGCATCAGCAATCAGCCCCAGCATTTT
CDR3: CASSISNQPQHF
V: TRBV6-2/TRBV6-3
size: .
D: .
J: TRBJ1-5

DNA: TGCAGTGTTTGGCGCAGGACAGGGAGAAATTCACCCCTCCACTTT
CDR3: CSVWRRTGRNSPLHF
V: TRBV20-1
size: .
D: TRBD1
J: TRBJ1-6

DNA: TGTGCCAGCAGTTACTCGTTTGGCTACTTCACCTTC
CDR3: CASSYSFGYFTF
V: TRBV6-6
size: .
D: .
J: TRBJ1-2

DNA: TGTGCTAGCAGCTTAGGCCAGGGGGTTGAGCAGTACTTC
CDR3: CASSLGQGVEQYF
V: TRBV7-7
size: .
D: TRBD1
J: TRBJ2-7

DNA: TGCAGTGCTGGGCTAGGCTCCACAGATACGCAGTATTTT
CDR3: CSAGLGSTDTQYF
V: TRBV20-1
size: .
D: .
J: TRBJ2-3

DNA: TGTGCCAGCAGCTTAGCGGGGACTAGCGGGACCTTACCCTCCTACGAGCAGTACTTC
CDR3: CASSLAGTSGTLPSYEQYF
V: TRBV7-6
size: .
D: TRBD2
J: TRBJ2-7

DNA: TGTGCCACCAGTGGCTCGGGGTGGGAAGAGACCCAGTACTTC
CDR3: CATSGSGWEETQYF
V: TRBV24-1
size: .
D: .
J: TRBJ2-5

DNA: TGCAGTGCTAAGGGGGTAGGGAGCAATCAGCCCCAGCATTTT
CDR3: CSAKGVGSNQPQHF
V: TRBV20-1
size: .
D: .
J: TRBJ1-5

DNA: TGCAGCGCCATTGGGCAGGGGCCCTACGAGCAGTACTTC
CDR3: CSAIGQGPYEQYF
V: TRBV20-1
size: .
D: .
J: TRBJ2-7

DNA: TGCAGTGCCCACGGACTAGCGGTAACTAGCACAGATACGCAGTATTTT
CDR3: CSAHGLAVTSTDTQYF
V: TRBV20-1
size: .
D: TRBD2
J: TRBJ2-3